This TCR beta chain appears in the sequencing data of a study of response to subunit inactivated influenza vaccine. TCRdb re-called the RT-PCR reads with MiXCR, one entry per CDR3 protein. The data hold about 800,000 distinct CDR3 sequences, with approximately 22% observed a single time. This clonotype has a handful of counts. The CDR3 loop spans 12 amino acids. Germline CDR1 DFQATT, CDR2 SNEGSKA (reference sequence). Trimming pared 3 bases from V and 2 bases from J, leaving 8 bases between. V is TRBV20-1 and J is TRBJ2-7; TRBD2 is a possible D gene (5 bases). The sequence derives from a man aged 50 to 60 who received an inactivated influenza vaccine. The material sequenced was PBMCs from blood, taken more than 4 days after vaccination. The CDR3 region has the DNA TGCAGTGCTAGGGAGGCGCCCTACGAGCAGTACTTC. The encoded protein is CSAREAPYEQYF.